This is a list of T cell receptor beta chains from one sample in a study of blood T cells in healthy people across ages. TCRdb re-derived calls from the 5' RACE reads in MiXCR, one entry per CDR3 protein. The sample carries 1.5 million to 2 million distinct CDR3 sequences, 30% to 35% recorded once. The sequencing sample was made of blood. These receptor sequences come from a woman aged 25-40 years in good health. Each CDR3 is given with its conserved first and last residue.

TRBJ1-1 | TRBV6-1 | CASSRTDTTVAFF
TRBJ1-5 | TRBV3-1 | CASSRGGTDVNQPQHF
. | TRBV4-2 | CASSPERGQDLYEQYF
TRBJ1-5 | TRBV25-1 | CASSESEGDQPQHF
TRBJ1-2 | TRBV29-1 | CSGDGGYTF
TRBJ2-7 | TRBV30 | CARSRAGGETEQYF
TRBJ2-1 | TRBV5-1 | CASSSGLAGGNEQFF
TRBJ2-7 | TRBV20-1 | CSARDREEGYF
TRBJ2-7 | TRBV27 | CASSPYGTGEIEQYF
TRBJ2-4 | TRBV7-7 | CASSVADSLAKNIQYF
TRBJ2-1 | TRBV28 | CASSLRGLGLAGDHEQFF
TRBJ2-3 | TRBV29-1 | CSVEGVPTDTQYF
TRBJ2-1 | TRBV20-1 | CSALAGGQVNEQFF
TRBJ2-6 | TRBV25-1 | CASSDPGANVRTF
TRBJ1-2 | TRBV10-3 | CAISRREGPSESGYTF
TRBJ1-2 | TRBV3-1 | CASSQDSRTGNYGYTF
. | TRBV19 | CASSPARGAYEQYF
TRBJ2-7 | TRBV6-5 | CASSYRGREQYF
TRBJ2-7 | TRBV20-1 | CSARHGLSDEQYF
TRBJ2-1 | TRBV29-1 | CSVEYQREGLKSYNEQFF
. | TRBV29-1 | CSVEEVSGLYEQYF
TRBJ1-2 | TRBV10-3 | CAISDPQAAELGYTF
TRBJ1-2 | TRBV28 | CASGQAYGYTF
TRBJ1-1 | TRBV20-1 | CSARALTQGAGGTEAFF
TRBJ2-3 | TRBV2 | CASSPDTLWGTDTQYF
TRBJ2-3 | TRBV3-1 | CASSQSSDITDTQYF
TRBJ1-1 | TRBV12-3/TRBV12-4 | CASSLAGRNTEAFF
TRBJ2-3 | TRBV18 | CASSPPGWRESTDTQYF
TRBJ1-4 | TRBV20-1 | CSANRGRLSNEKLFF
TRBJ1-5 | TRBV20-1 | CSASPDLGNQPQHF
TRBJ2-3 | TRBV7-9 | CASSQGLGDRTDTQYF
TRBJ2-3 | TRBV20-1 | CSARALYPPTDTQYF
TRBJ2-3 | TRBV6-5 | CASSPTRGGRDTQYF
TRBJ2-7 | TRBV27 | CASRRPGGEQYF
. | TRBV21-1 | CASSNILWGTTRETQYF
TRBJ2-7 | TRBV5-5 | CASSLAGTDASYEQYF
TRBJ2-7 | TRBV28 | CASSSQGAIRHEQYF
TRBJ2-5 | TRBV28 | CASSLGLAGGRQYF
TRBJ2-1 | TRBV11-2 | CASSPGTDDRSNEQFF
TRBJ2-7 | TRBV12-3/TRBV12-4 | CASSLSGGGSLYEQYF
TRBJ1-2 | TRBV7-2 | CTSSYRGRDGYTF
TRBJ2-7 | TRBV27 | CASSGTEDYEQYF
TRBJ1-2 | TRBV20-1 | CSLGWAQCGYTF
TRBJ2-7 | TRBV18 | CASSRGLAGAKQYF
TRBJ1-2 | TRBV6-6 | CASSPPGAIYGYTF
TRBJ2-5 | TRBV6-1 | CASSELDPQETQYF
TRBJ2-7 | TRBV20-1 | CSASLLPSDEQYF
TRBJ2-1 | TRBV5-1 | CASSLVGLAGVGEQFF
TRBJ2-7 | TRBV20-1 | CSASMVQSYEQYF
TRBJ2-1 | TRBV14 | CASSQEWVGEQFF
TRBJ1-1 | TRBV12-3/TRBV12-4 | CASSTTSSEAFF
TRBJ2-7 | TRBV6-5 | CASSQVLLGYEQYF
TRBJ2-5 | TRBV11-2 | CASSLGHLQETQYF
TRBJ2-5 | TRBV6-6 | CASSYRRPEIETQYF
TRBJ2-1 | TRBV4-2 | CASSQTGKNEQFF
TRBJ1-2 | TRBV4-1 | CASRPIRRDRDYGYTF
TRBJ1-3 | TRBV29-1 | CSVQIDRPPGGNTIYF
TRBJ2-1 | TRBV24-1 | CATSDAGLAGDGYNEQFF